This record covers a single T cell receptor (beta chain). This sample was included in a study of T cell repertoires and Cas9 in healthy adults. In the study overall: CD4 and CD8 compartments: SpCas9-reactive T cells profiled for potency, cytotoxicity, lineage.

Data came from immunoSEQ multiplex PCR; TCRdb stores just in-frame clones and leaves some out. The sample records around 20,000 clones, around 90% being singletons. This clonotype was obtained from a human donor in good health. Sequenced input: CD4+ effector T cells (CD127+, CD25-, CD137-, CD154-) from PBMCs; culture status not recorded.

For the CDR3, the DNA is TGTGCCAGCAGTTTTGGGGGCCTCGAAAGTCAGCCCCAGCATTTT. Its protein product is CASSFGGLESQPQHF. The chain has TRBV27 and TRBJ1-5, with a weak D call TRBD1 (6 bases). V dropped 3 bases and J dropped 6 bases, with 15 bases sitting between them. The V gene's germline CDR1 is MNHEY and CDR2 SMNVEV (reference sequence). The CDR3 runs 15 residues.